Below are 21 T cell receptor beta chains sequenced from a single sample in a study of T cell responses to AZD1222 COVID-19 vaccine. Produced via immunoSEQ multiplex PCR; TCRdb's table is partial and in-frame only. The table lists 95,000 to 150,000 clones, around 88% of them singletons. Material: peripheral blood, obtained on day 0 of AZD1222 vaccination. These receptors came from an adult in good health.

This chain joins TRBV5-1 and TRBJ2-4, with TRBD1 identical over 7 bases. The CDR3 runs to 14 residues. V shed 2 bases, J shed 8 bases, and the junction held 7 bases outside the gene matches. Germline V gene data show CDR1 as SGHRS and CDR2 as YFSETQ. The CDR3 is CASSFAGGNYIQYF. CDR3 in DNA: TGCGCCAGCAGCTTCGCAGGGGGTAATTACATTCAGTACTTC.

Regarding this clone: In the same sample, other DNA sequences code for this CDR3. The CDR3 is CASSLGQGMETQYF. CDR3 nucleotides: TGCGCCAGCAGCTTGGGACAGGGCATGGAGACCCAGTACTTC. The chain couples TRBV5-1 to TRBJ2-5, with 7 bases identical to TRBD1. Germline V lookup: CDR1 SGHRS, CDR2 YFSETQ. After removal of 0 bases from V and 5 bases from J, the junction contained 4 bases not matched to a gene. CDR3 size: 14 residues.

This clone was counted only a few times. The gene calls are TRBV6-1 and TRBJ2-1; 10 bases align to TRBD1. The CDR3 is made up of 16 amino acids. Germline V CDR1 and CDR2: MNHNS, SASEGT. Germline trimming cut 4 bases from V and 7 bases from J; bases unmatched to any gene: 10. In nucleotides, the CDR3 is TGTGCCAGCAGTGGGGCCGGGACAGGGGTTTGGAATGAGCAGTTCTTC. It codes for CASSGAGTGVWNEQFF.

This clone has at least ten counts. The V and J genes are TRBV7-8 and TRBJ1-6; D is uncertain. V shed 3 bases and J shed 6 bases, with 3 bases lying between them. The germline V gene encodes CDR1 SGHVS and CDR2 FQNEAQ. The CDR3 is 12 residues long. CDR3 DNA sequence: TGTGCCAGCAGCTTCAGTAATTCACCCCTCCACTTT. Residues: CASSFSNSPLHF.

J is TRBJ1-1 and V is TRBV7-8, with unresolved D. The CDR3 has 13 amino acids. Trimming took 5 bases from V and 4 from J, leaving 11 bases between them. Per the germline V gene, CDR1 is SGHVS and CDR2 is FQNEAQ. The CDR3 sequence is CASSQEWGTEAFF. Here the CDR3 DNA reads TGTGCCAGCAGCCAAGAGTGGGGCACTGAAGCTTTCTTT.

This chain connects TRBV18 to TRBJ1-5; a possible D gene is TRBD1 (5 bases). The CDR3 is 13 residues long. Deletions cut 6 bases from V and 5 bases from J, with 11 bases between. Germline V lookup: CDR1 KGHSH, CDR2 LQKENI. CDR3 protein: CASSEGRDQPQHF. In DNA, the CDR3 is TGTGCCAGCTCTGAGGGCAGGGATCAGCCCCAGCATTTT.

The chain has TRBV4-2 and TRBJ1-1; TRBD1 aligns across 8 bases. This CDR3 has 16 residues. CDR1 and CDR2 (germline): LGHNA, YNFKEQ. V shed 0 bases, J shed 1 base, and the junction held 4 bases outside the gene matches. CDR3 in amino acids: CASSQELTGGNTEAFF. CDR3 sequence (DNA): TGTGCCAGCAGCCAAGAACTCACAGGGGGGAACACTGAAGCTTTCTTT.

The rearrangement uses TRBV7-9 and TRBJ2-7; D is unclear. This CDR3 is built from 13 residues. Germline V gives CDR1 SEHNR, CDR2 FQNEAQ (reference sequence). Trimming stripped 4 bases from V and 2 bases from J, with 9 bases between. In DNA form, the CDR3 reads TGTGCCAGCAGCTCTGGTCGGACCTACGAGCAGTACTTC. Amino acid sequence: CASSSGRTYEQYF.

This chain links TRBV7-3 with TRBJ1-2, with a possible D match to TRBD1 (5 bases). Germline CDR1 and CDR2: SGHTA and FQGTGA. CDR3 length: 13 residues. The V gene lost 6 bases and the J gene lost 8 bases, with 16 bases spanning the gap. CDR3 sequence: CASSAYGADGYTF. Here the CDR3 DNA reads TGTGCCAGCAGTGCCTACGGGGCAGACGGCTACACCTTC.

This clone was found once. This rearrangement joins TRBV28 to TRBJ1-3, with D hard to call. Germline CDR1 reads MDHEN; CDR2 reads SYDVKM. The CDR3 spans 15 residues. V lost 5 bases and J 0 bases, leaving 11 bases between the germline ends. CDR3 amino acids: CASSPTVFSGNTIYF. The CDR3 coding sequence is TGTGCCAGCAGTCCGACGGTCTTCTCTGGAAACACCATATATTTT.

As to this clone: This sample also contains other DNA sequences that code for the same CDR3. The chain links TRBV5-4 to TRBJ2-7; D assignment may be TRBD1 or TRBD2 (5 bases each). Germline CDR1 SGHNT, CDR2 YYREEE (reference sequence). The CDR3 runs 16 residues. With 4 bases removed from V and 2 bases from J, the gap between germline ends came to 19 bases. Here the CDR3 reads CASSHPDGTSAYEQYF. For the CDR3, the DNA is TGTGCCAGCAGCCACCCAGACGGGACGTCTGCCTACGAGCAGTACTTC.

There are a few counts of this clone. CDR3 DNA: TGTGCCAGCAGTGAACTAAAGGATCTACACTCTCCCGGGGAGCTGTTTTTT. It specifies CASSELKDLHSPGELFF. The chain has TRBV25-1 and TRBJ2-2; the D is unclear. The CDR3 loop spans 17 amino acids. Trimming pared 2 bases from V and 6 bases from J, leaving 19 bases between. CDR1 and CDR2 (germline): MGHDK, SYGVNS.

The chain joins TRBV19 to TRBJ2-7; possible D gene TRBD1, 6 bases. Between the trimmed V and J ends, which lost 2 bases and 5 bases, there was a span of 10 bases. Germline V lookup: CDR1 LNHDA, CDR2 SQIVND (reference sequence). There are 13 residues in the CDR3. The CDR3: CASSIQGLDEQYF. The CDR3 region has the DNA TGTGCCAGTAGTATACAGGGGCTGGACGAGCAGTACTTC.

The sample holds a few counts of this clone. J is TRBJ1-1 and V is TRBV10-3, with 9 nucleotides matching TRBD1. This CDR3 is 15 amino acids long. Trimming took 8 bases from V and 3 from J; bases not matched to a gene: 10. Germline V gene lookup returns CDR1 ENHRY and CDR2 SYGVKD. This chain's CDR3 is CAIGTGLSTDTEAFF. The CDR3 DNA sequence: TGTGCCATCGGGACAGGGTTAAGTACGGACACTGAAGCTTTCTTT.

The V gene is TRBV4-3, the J gene TRBJ2-1; possibly TRBD1 for D (5 bases). The V gene lost 1 base and the J gene lost 6 bases, with 19 bases spanning the gap. The germline V gene has CDR1 LGHNA and CDR2 YSLEER. The CDR3 length is 17 residues. In nucleotides, the CDR3 is TGCGCCAGCAGCCAAGGGTGGGGCTCCATCGCCCTCAATGAGCAGTTCTTC. Amino acid sequence: CASSQGWGSIALNEQFF.

The chain uses TRBV18 and TRBJ1-5, with D tentatively TRBD1 (5 bases). V dropped 5 bases and J dropped 6 bases, with 14 bases sitting between them. In germline, CDR1 is KGHSH, CDR2 LQKENI. This CDR3 contains 14 residues. The CDR3 sequence is CASSGVQGLQPQHF. The CDR3 DNA reads as TGTGCCAGCTCAGGGGTTCAGGGCCTTCAGCCCCAGCATTTT.

This chain links TRBV7-9 with TRBJ1-2; D is uncertain. The V gene lost 1 base and the J gene lost 4 bases, with 4 bases spanning the gap. The CDR3 spans 12 residues. The germline V gene encodes CDR1 SEHNR and CDR2 FQNEAQ (reference sequence). CDR3 residues: CASSLEGYGYTF. In nucleotides, the CDR3 is TGTGCCAGCAGCTTAGAAGGCTATGGCTACACCTTC.

This clone is termed medium-sized. The V call is TRBV7-9, the J call TRBJ2-7, with no clear D. Germline lookup yields CDR1 SEHNR and CDR2 FQNEAQ (reference sequence). Trimming took off 4 bases at V and 3 bases at J, with 10 bases between the two ends. The CDR3 covers 13 residues. CDR3 protein: CASSSGWSYEQYF. The CDR3 DNA sequence: TGTGCCAGCAGCTCCGGATGGAGCTACGAGCAGTACTTC.

V and J are TRBV4-3 and TRBJ2-1, with TRBD2 matching 10 bases. Germline assignment: CDR1 LGHNA and CDR2 YSLEER. J was trimmed by 10 bases and V by 0 bases; bases with no gene match: 6. CDR3 length equals 15 residues. CDR3 sequence reads: CASSQDVASGGEQFF. The CDR3 DNA is TGCGCCAGCAGCCAAGATGTGGCTAGCGGGGGAGAGCAGTTCTTC.

The rearrangement joins TRBV6-5 to TRBJ2-5; D may be TRBD2 (6 bases). Germline V gene sequence: CDR1 MNHEY, CDR2 SVGAGI. The CDR3 length is 14 residues. V was cut by 4 bases and J by 7 bases, with 16 bases left in between. This chain's CDR3 is CASSLGLTSGTQYF. Here the CDR3 DNA reads TGTGCCAGCAGTTTGGGACTGACTAGTGGGACCCAGTACTTC.

This clone was detected only once. This chain links TRBV4-2 with TRBJ2-2, with TRBD1 identical over 7 bases. Per germline, CDR1 LGHNA and CDR2 YNFKEQ. J gave up 6 bases and V 0 bases, and 1 base lay outside the gene matches. The CDR3 is 14 amino acids. The CDR3 DNA is TGTGCCAGCAGCCAAGACAGGGGGTCCGGGGAGCTGTTTTTT. Its translation: CASSQDRGSGELFF.